One and the same sample provided the 18 T cell receptor beta chains below, sequenced in a study of T-cell memory formation after mild COVID-19. TCRdb called the 5' RACE reads again in MiXCR, with one record for every CDR3 protein. The sample holds 450,000 to 700,000 distinct CDR3 sequences, around 17% seen once. The sequenced sample was PBMCs or a T cell subset sorted from them (not recorded which). Receptor source: an adult woman who had mild COVID-19 (a few samples of this study predate the infection). Cell type and time point are not known.

This chain's CDR3 is CASSFFGRTNTEAFF. The CDR3 coding sequence is TGTGCCAGCAGTTTCTTCGGGCGCACGAACACTGAAGCTTTCTTT. The V call is TRBV27, the J call TRBJ1-1, with unresolved D. This CDR3 spans 15 amino acids. Germline loops: CDR1 MNHEY, CDR2 SMNVEV (reference sequence). Deletions cut 3 bases from V and 1 base from J, with 12 bases between.

This clonotype is large (0.1 to 1%) within its sample. CDR3 region: CASSLGSPVGRNNEQFF. The CDR3 DNA sequence: TGTGCCAGCAGCTTAGGGAGCCCCGTTGGTAGGAACAATGAGCAGTTCTTC. V usage is TRBV7-3 and J usage is TRBJ2-1; perhaps TRBD2 as D (5 bases). The CDR3 runs 17 residues. CDR1 and CDR2 (germline): SGHTA, FQGTGA. The V and J ends lost 2 bases and 5 bases respectively, with 19 bases between them.

This clonotype was seen a single time. This CDR3 is CSAPGPPAGANVLTF. In DNA, the CDR3 is TGCAGTGCCCCGGGACCGCCGGCTGGGGCCAACGTCCTGACTTTC. The rearrangement uses TRBV20-1 and TRBJ2-6; D may correspond to TRBD1 or TRBD2 (5 bases each). This CDR3 comprises 15 residues. CDR1 is DFQATT and CDR2 is SNEGSKA in the germline V gene (reference sequence). The V end lost 6 bases, the J end lost 2 bases, and 14 bases lay between the germline ends.

This chain uses TRBV6-4 with TRBJ2-1; D possibly corresponds to TRBD1 (6 bases). This CDR3 spans 16 amino acids. Trimming took 4 bases from V and 0 from J, leaving 13 bases between them. The germline CDR1 and CDR2 sequences are MRHNA and SNTAGT. CDR3 region: CASSVQGVSSYNEQFF. The CDR3 DNA reads TGTGCCAGCAGTGTACAGGGAGTTAGCTCCTACAATGAGCAGTTCTTC.

This clonotype was observed a handful of times. The chain couples TRBV4-3 to TRBJ2-3; D perhaps matches TRBD1 (5 bases). Germline CDR1 LGHNA, CDR2 YSLEER. The germline V and J ends were trimmed by 4 bases and 3 bases, with 20 bases remaining between them. This CDR3 has 17 amino acids. As DNA, the CDR3 is TGCGCCAGCAGCCCCCAATTCAGGGCAGGGTGGACAGATACGCAGTATTTT. This gives the protein CASSPQFRAGWTDTQYF.

J is TRBJ1-2 and V is TRBV2; D gene unclear. V was pared by 4 bases and J by 7 bases, with 10 bases between. The V gene's germline CDR1 is SNHLY and CDR2 FYNNEI. This CDR3 is 12 amino acids long. This CDR3 reads CASSVLIGGYTF. CDR3 bases: TGTGCCAGCAGTGTTTTGATAGGTGGCTACACCTTC.

This clonotype was seen more than once but under ten times. V and J are TRBV6-2 or TRBV6-3 and TRBJ2-1; 8 bases map to TRBD2. After removal of 6 bases from V and 1 base from J, the junction contained 17 bases not matched to a gene. The CDR3 is 19 residues long. Looked up from germline, CDR1 is MNHEY and CDR2 is SVGEGT. CDR3 DNA: TGTGCCAGCAGCCCACCGGGACTAGGCCCCCAGGGTTCCTACAATGAGCAGTTCTTC. This encodes CASSPPGLGPQGSYNEQFF.

This clonotype was recorded a few times. The chain links TRBV6-5 to TRBJ1-1, with a possible D match to TRBD1 (5 bases). Germline CDR1 reads MNHEY; CDR2 reads SVGAGI. The CDR3 contains 14 residues. Trimming cost V 6 bases and J 7 bases, with 18 bases left between them. The CDR3 reads CASRRTPLGGEAFF. The CDR3 DNA reads TGTGCCAGCAGGCGGACACCCCTGGGAGGTGAAGCTTTCTTT.

This clonotype has a handful of counts. J is TRBJ2-7 and V is TRBV7-2; tentative D call: TRBD1 (6 bases). V was cut by 6 bases and J by 3 bases, with 15 bases left in between. Germline CDR1 reads SGHTA; CDR2 reads FQGNSA. This CDR3 is 14 amino acids long. Here the CDR3 reads CASRPQGSYYEQYF. The CDR3 nucleotides read TGTGCCAGCAGGCCACAGGGATCCTACTACGAGCAGTACTTC.

This chain joins TRBV24-1 and TRBJ1-1, with TRBD1 identical over 9 bases. CDR3 length: 15 residues. Germline assignment: CDR1 KGHDR and CDR2 SFDVKD. After removal of 4 bases from V and 3 bases from J, the junction contained 5 bases not matched to a gene. The CDR3 DNA reads TGTGCCACCAGTGAATCGACAGGGGGGTACACTGAAGCTTTCTTT. Translated: CATSESTGGYTEAFF.

This clonotype has only a few counts. The genes are TRBV6-6 and TRBJ2-5; D is undetermined. Germline V gives CDR1 MNHNY, CDR2 SVGAGI (reference sequence). V gave up 7 bases and J gave up 5 bases, with 11 bases separating them. The CDR3 extends over 12 amino acids. DNA for the CDR3: TGTGCCAGCACCACTATCGGGGAGACCCAGTACTTC. Protein sequence: CASTTIGETQYF.

This clonotype occurred a few times. V and J are TRBV11-2 and TRBJ1-1; 8 bases line up with TRBD1. The germline CDR1 and CDR2 sequences are SGHAT and FQNNGV. Germline trimming cut 5 bases from V and 11 bases from J; bases unmatched to any gene: 7. This CDR3 has 12 residues. This CDR3 is CASSQDRVGAFF. For the CDR3, the DNA is TGTGCCAGCAGCCAGGACAGGGTGGGGGCTTTCTTT. The full variable domain, completed using reference TRBV11-2 and TRBJ1-1, is EAGVAQSPRYKIIEKRQSVAFWCNPISGHATLYWYQQILGQGPKLLIQFQNNGVVDDSQLPKDRFSAERLKGVDSTLKIQPAKLEDSAVYLCASSQDRVGAFFGQGTRLTVV.

In this sample, this clonotype turned up a few times. The rearrangement uses TRBV12-3 or TRBV12-4 and TRBJ2-2; the D call may be TRBD1 or TRBD2 (6 bases each). V shed 8 bases and J shed 4 bases, with 14 bases lying between them. CDR3 length: 14 amino acids. CDR3 residues: CASSRGQFTGELFF. CDR3 bases: TGTGCCAGCTCCCGGGGGCAATTCACCGGGGAGCTGTTTTTT.

A few counts support this clonotype. The chain joins TRBV29-1 to TRBJ2-1, with 8 bases fitting TRBD1. Looked up from germline, CDR1 is SQVTM and CDR2 is ANQGSEA. The CDR3 length is 12 residues. V lost 6 bases, J lost 8 bases, and 6 bases stayed unmatched. CDR3 protein: CSVRTGSHEQFF. The CDR3 bases are TGCAGCGTCCGGACAGGGTCCCATGAGCAGTTCTTC.

This clonotype was counted only a few times. CDR3 loop: CASSQRPGTYEQYF. The CDR3 DNA is TGTGCCAGCAGTCAGAGGCCAGGGACCTACGAGCAGTACTTC. V is TRBV6-2 or TRBV6-3 and J is TRBJ2-7, with D perhaps TRBD1 (5 bases). V lost 5 bases to trimming and J lost 2 bases, with 13 bases between them. From germline, CDR1 is MNHEY and CDR2 SVGEGT. The length of the CDR3 is 14 residues.

This clonotype occurred a few times. This chain links TRBV15 with TRBJ1-2; 10 positions agree with TRBD1. V dropped 4 bases and J dropped 5; count of bases not matched to a gene: 10. Germline CDR1 LNHNV, CDR2 YYDKDF (reference sequence). There are 16 residues in the CDR3. The CDR3 DNA follows: TGTGCCACCAGCAACCCTCGACAGGGGGCTATATATGGCTACACCTTC. This codes for CATSNPRQGAIYGYTF. Variable domain in full (rest from reference TRBV15 and TRBJ1-2): DAMVIQNPRYQVTQFGKPVTLSCSQTLNHNVMYWYQQKSSQAPKLLFHYYDKDFNNEADTPDNFQSRRPNTSFCFLDIRSPGLGDTAMYLCATSNPRQGAIYGYTFGSGTRLTVV.

The V gene is TRBV18, the J gene TRBJ2-1; D uncertain. This CDR3 has 14 residues. The V gene's germline CDR1 is KGHSH and CDR2 LQKENI. V shed 2 bases and J shed 6 bases, with 11 bases lying between them. CDR3: CASSPMAGLNEQFF. The DNA of the CDR3 is TGTGCCAGCTCACCAATGGCTGGTCTCAATGAGCAGTTCTTC.

In its sample, this clonotype was seen a few times. The rearrangement uses TRBV29-1 and TRBJ1-1, with D maybe TRBD1 (5 bases). CDR1 and CDR2 (germline): SQVTM, ANQGSEA. This CDR3 has 13 residues. Deletions cut 6 bases from V and 6 bases from J, with 17 bases between. CDR3 DNA sequence: TGCAGCGTCCGGGGGACCTTGGGATCTGAAGCTTTCTTT. Protein sequence: CSVRGTLGSEAFF.